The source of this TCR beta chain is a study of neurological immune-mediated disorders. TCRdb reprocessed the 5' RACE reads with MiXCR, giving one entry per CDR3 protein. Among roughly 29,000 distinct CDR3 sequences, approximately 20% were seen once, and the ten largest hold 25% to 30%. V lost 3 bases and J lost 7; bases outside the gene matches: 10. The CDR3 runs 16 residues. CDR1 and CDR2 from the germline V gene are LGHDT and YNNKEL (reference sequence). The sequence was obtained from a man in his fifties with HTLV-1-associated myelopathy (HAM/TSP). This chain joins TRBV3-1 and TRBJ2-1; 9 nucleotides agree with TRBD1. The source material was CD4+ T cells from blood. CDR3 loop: CASSQPGQGAGNEQFF. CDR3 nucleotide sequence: TGTGCCAGCAGCCAGCCGGGACAGGGAGCAGGGAATGAGCAGTTCTTC.